These 21 T cell receptor beta chains share one sample of origin, sequenced in a study of regulatory T cells in long-lasting Graves disease. Time point specified: persistent/refractory GD, antithyroid drugs over 5 years with positive TRAb. The TCR library used RNA extracted from PBMCs. Researchers made TCR beta libraries by using iRepertoire HTBI primers and running Arm-PCR on CDR3 regions. TCRdb re-analysed the multiplex PCR reads in MiXCR, keeping a single row per CDR3 protein. The sample has roughly 500,000 distinct CDR3 sequences; 20% to 25% are singletons. This specimen consisted of peripheral blood mononuclear cells (PBMCs), obtained when the disease was refractory, from a patient treated with antithyroid drugs. These receptors originate from a female donor with Graves disease.

This chain uses TRBV6-2 or TRBV6-3 with TRBJ1-3; 11 nucleotides match TRBD1. V gave up 4 bases and J gave up 0 bases; unmatched junction bases: 2. The CDR3 has 16 amino acids. Germline assignment: CDR1 MNHEY and CDR2 SVGEGT. CDR3 nucleotide sequence: TGTGCCAGCAGTTCCGGGACAGGGGGCTCTGGAAACACCATATATTTT. As protein: CASSSGTGGSGNTIYF.

This clonotype was counted at least ten times. This chain uses TRBV28 with TRBJ1-4, with D perhaps TRBD1 (5 bases). Trimming shortened V by 5 bases and J by 10 bases, and 14 bases separated the two germline ends. The length of the CDR3 is 13 residues. Germline V gene sequence: CDR1 MDHEN, CDR2 SYDVKM. The DNA of the CDR3 is TGTGCCAGCAGTCCCGGGACCGCGGCAAAACTGTTTTTT. Its protein product is CASSPGTAAKLFF.

This clonotype was observed a handful of times. The V and J genes are TRBV6-2 or TRBV6-3 and TRBJ2-2, with D unclear. CDR1 and CDR2 (germline): MNHEY, SVGEGT. The CDR3 consists of 14 residues. V lost 0 bases and J lost 8, with 10 bases in between. CDR3 coding DNA: TGTGCCAGCAGTTACTCTGAAGCAATTGGGGAGCTGTTTTTT. Translated: CASSYSEAIGELFF.

In its sample, this clonotype was seen many times. This chain joins TRBV16 and TRBJ1-1; tentative D call: TRBD1 (6 bases). The CDR3 runs to 12 residues. Per the germline V gene, CDR1 is KGHSY and CDR2 is FQNENV. Between the trimmed V and J ends, which lost 4 bases and 8 bases, there was a span of 11 bases. The CDR3 region has the DNA TGTGCCAGCAGCCGGGTGGACAGAGAAGCTTTCTTT. It encodes CASSRVDREAFF.

The chain uses TRBV6-5 and TRBJ2-2; no firm D call. Per the germline V gene, CDR1 is MNHEY and CDR2 is SVGAGI. V was clipped by 2 bases and J by 6 bases, with 7 bases between them. The CDR3 spans 13 residues. This CDR3 is CASSYEGSGELFF. Written as DNA, the CDR3 is TGTGCCAGCAGTTACGAAGGATCCGGGGAGCTGTTTTTT.

The rearrangement joins TRBV6-1 to TRBJ2-3; TRBD2 aligns across 13 bases. CDR3 size: 15 residues. Germline assignment: CDR1 MNHNS and CDR2 SASEGT. J was trimmed by 7 bases and V by 8 bases; bases with no gene match: 9. Written as DNA, the CDR3 is TGTGCCAGCGTGGGACTAGCGGGGCCCCTCAATACGCAGTATTTT. Its translation: CASVGLAGPLNTQYF.

The chain couples TRBV3-1 to TRBJ2-1, with 12 bases identical to TRBD2. Germline loops: CDR1 LGHDT, CDR2 YNNKEL (reference sequence). The V gene end was trimmed by 5 bases and the J gene end by 4 bases; junction bases not matched to a gene: 6. CDR3 length: 16 amino acids. The CDR3 DNA is TGTGCCAGCAGCAACCGACTAGCGGGGGTGTACAATGAGCAGTTCTTC. Amino acid sequence: CASSNRLAGVYNEQFF.

The chain recombines TRBV9 with TRBJ2-2; 7 positions match TRBD1. Germline assignment: CDR1 SGDLS and CDR2 YYNGEE. CDR3 length: 15 amino acids. The J segment lost 3 bases and the V segment lost 3 bases, leaving 5 bases of the junction unmatched. CDR3 DNA sequence: TGTGCCAGCAGCGAGGGACAGCAACACACCGGGGAGCTGTTTTTT. It specifies CASSEGQQHTGELFF. The variable domain in full, completed from reference TRBV9 and TRBJ2-2, reads DSGVTQTPKHLITATGQRVTLRCSPRSGDLSVYWYQQSLDQGLQFLIQYYNGEERAKGNILERFSAQQFPDLHSELNLSSLELGDSALYFCASSEGQQHTGELFFGEGSRLTVL.

This clonotype was seen many times. The CDR3 nucleotides are TGTGCCAGCAGTGAATCGGTTAACGGGGAGCTGTTTTTT. Translation gives CASSESVNGELFF. This chain connects TRBV2 to TRBJ2-2; the D is unclear. Germline V gene data show CDR1 as SNHLY and CDR2 as FYNNEI. V lost 2 bases and J 7 bases, leaving 8 bases between the germline ends. The CDR3 runs to 13 residues. Full variable domain (rest looked up from reference TRBV2 and TRBJ2-2): EPEVTQTPSHQVTQMGQEVILRCVPISNHLYFYWYRQILGQKVEFLVSFYNNEISEKSEIFDDQFSVERPDGSNFTLKIRSTKLEDSAMYFCASSESVNGELFFGEGSRLTVL.

The V gene is TRBV4-3, the J gene TRBJ2-7; 8 bases are a match to TRBD1. The CDR3 covers 15 residues. V trimming: 0 bases; J trimming: 1 base; junction bases outside the gene matches: 2. Germline lookup yields CDR1 LGHNA and CDR2 YSLEER. This CDR3 reads CASSQEGTGSYEQYF. The DNA of the CDR3 is TGCGCCAGCAGCCAAGAGGGGACAGGATCCTACGAGCAGTACTTC.

The V gene is TRBV6-1, the J gene TRBJ2-2; a weak D match, TRBD2 (5 bases). CDR1 is MNHNS, CDR2 SASEGT, per germline. This CDR3 is built from 13 residues. Between the trimmed V and J ends, which lost 4 bases and 4 bases, there was a span of 7 bases. The CDR3 region is CASSGTFTGELFF. CDR3 DNA sequence: TGTGCCAGCAGTGGGACTTTCACCGGGGAGCTGTTTTTT.

This clonotype was seen ten or more times. The gene calls are TRBV28 and TRBJ1-2, with 7 bases fitting TRBD1. The V gene's germline CDR1 is MDHEN and CDR2 SYDVKM. With 8 bases clipped from V and 4 bases from J, the junction kept 10 bases outside the gene matches. CDR3 length: 14 residues. The DNA for the CDR3 is TGTGCCAGCGTTGGGACAGCTCCATTCTATGGCTACACCTTC. Translating it yields CASVGTAPFYGYTF.

A few counts support this clonotype. The rearrangement uses TRBV7-9 and TRBJ1-2, with D possibly matching TRBD1 (6 bases). CDR1 is SEHNR and CDR2 is FQNEAQ in the germline V gene (reference sequence). V lost 5 bases and J lost 3, with 13 bases in between. The CDR3 runs 14 residues. The CDR3 protein is CASSPWGAHYGYTF. The CDR3 nucleotides are TGTGCCAGCAGCCCGTGGGGGGCTCACTATGGCTACACCTTC.

Only a few counts were recorded for this clonotype. This chain connects TRBV12-5 to TRBJ2-5, with 7 bases lining up with TRBD2. The junction had 6 bases not matched to a gene; V was cut back by 3 bases and J by 2 bases. Germline V gene lookup returns CDR1 LGHNT and CDR2 FRNRAP. This CDR3 has 15 residues. The CDR3 loop reads CASGFTQGLQETQYF. In DNA form, the CDR3 reads TGTGCTAGTGGTTTCACCCAGGGACTACAAGAGACCCAGTACTTC.

This clonotype was counted between two and nine times. This sequence joins TRBV2 and TRBJ2-7; D is perhaps TRBD1 or TRBD2 (6 bases each). This CDR3 comprises 19 residues. Between the trimmed V and J ends, which lost 6 bases and 4 bases, there was a span of 31 bases. CDR1 SNHLY and CDR2 FYNNEI come from the germline V gene. CDR3 region: CASSPTHPAGHSGAYEQYF. In nucleotides, the CDR3 is TGTGCCAGCAGCCCCACCCACCCCGCGGGACATTCCGGCGCTTACGAGCAGTACTTC. Together with reference TRBV2 and TRBJ2-7, the CDR3 gives the full variable domain: EPEVTQTPSHQVTQMGQEVILRCVPISNHLYFYWYRQILGQKVEFLVSFYNNEISEKSEIFDDQFSVERPDGSNFTLKIRSTKLEDSAMYFCASSPTHPAGHSGAYEQYFGPGTRLTVT.

There are many counts of this clonotype. V gene TRBV6-5 combines with J gene TRBJ1-5, with D uncertain. CDR1 and CDR2 from the germline V gene are MNHEY and SVGAGI. Trimming left V 4 bases short and J 5 bases short, with 15 bases between. This CDR3 contains 15 residues. The DNA for the CDR3 is TGTGCCAGCAGTTCGACCGGTATACGGGATCAGCCCCAGCATTTT. Its translation: CASSSTGIRDQPQHF.

This clonotype showed up just a few times. V gene TRBV20-1 combines with J gene TRBJ1-5; D is unresolved. The V end lost 1 base, the J end lost 6 bases, and 10 bases lay between the germline ends. Germline loops: CDR1 DFQATT, CDR2 SNEGSKA (reference sequence). This CDR3 is 13 amino acids long. The chain's CDR3 is CSARVVLGQPQHF. The CDR3 nucleotides are TGCAGTGCTAGAGTGGTCTTGGGTCAGCCCCAGCATTTT.

J is TRBJ2-7 and V is TRBV5-1, with 11 bases lining up with TRBD2. There are 18 residues in the CDR3. Germline-derived CDR1 and CDR2 are SGHRS and YFSETQ. Losses at the gene ends were 0 bases for V and 0 bases for J; bases not matched to a gene: 8. CDR3 in amino acids: CASSLAQGLADSSYEQYF. The DNA of the CDR3 is TGCGCCAGCAGCTTGGCCCAGGGACTAGCGGATAGCTCCTACGAGCAGTACTTC.

This clonotype was seen a few times. The chain combines TRBV4-3 with TRBJ1-2, with D possibly being TRBD1 (5 bases). With 7 bases removed from V and 1 base from J, the gap between germline ends came to 16 bases. CDR3 length: 15 amino acids. The germline CDR1 and CDR2 sequences are LGHNA and YSLEER. The CDR3 region is CASTPSTGYNYGYTF. The CDR3 DNA sequence: TGCGCCAGCACGCCAAGTACAGGTTATAACTATGGCTACACCTTC.

The sample holds a few counts of this clonotype. J is TRBJ2-5 and V is TRBV7-2; 13 bases map to TRBD2. Germline V gene data show CDR1 as SGHTA and CDR2 as FQGNSA. V was pared by 0 bases and J by 7 bases, with 5 bases of the junction left unmatched. CDR3 size: 16 residues. CDR3 coding DNA: TGTGCCAGCAGCTTAGCGCCACTAGCGGGGGGGGGGACCCAGTACTTC. Translated: CASSLAPLAGGGTQYF.

The V call is TRBV20-1, the J call TRBJ1-4; D is unresolved. CDR1 is DFQATT and CDR2 is SNEGSKA in the germline V gene (reference sequence). V was pared by 0 bases and J by 8 bases, with 7 bases between. The CDR3 sequence is 12 residues long. In nucleotides, the CDR3 is TGCAGTGCTAGAGATGTTGAGGAAAAACTGTTTTTT. It is translated as CSARDVEEKLFF.